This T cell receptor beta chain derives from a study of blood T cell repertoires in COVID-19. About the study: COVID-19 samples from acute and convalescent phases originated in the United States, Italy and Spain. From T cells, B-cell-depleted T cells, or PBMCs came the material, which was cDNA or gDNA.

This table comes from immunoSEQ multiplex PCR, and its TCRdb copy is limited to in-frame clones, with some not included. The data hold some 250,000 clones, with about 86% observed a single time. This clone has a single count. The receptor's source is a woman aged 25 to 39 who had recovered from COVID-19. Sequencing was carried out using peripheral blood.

CDR3 coding DNA: TGTGCCAGCAGCACGGGTGGGGACAGGAGGTCTAGCACCGGGGAGCTGTTTTTT. It encodes CASSTGGDRRSSTGELFF. J is TRBJ2-2 and V is TRBV5-4, with 8 bases fitting TRBD1. The CDR3 covers 18 residues. Trimming at V came to 4 bases and at J to 4 bases, leaving 15 bases not matched to a gene. Germline values: CDR1 SGHNT, CDR2 YYREEE (reference sequence).